This TCR beta chain came from a study of blood T cell repertoires in COVID-19. Study at large: Some COVID-19 samples were acute and others convalescent; all came from the United States, Italy and Spain.

Trimming stripped 1 base from V and 3 bases from J, with 3 bases between. CDR3 length: 12 amino acids. The germline V gene encodes CDR1 SGHVS and CDR2 FQNEAQ. Those who participated ranged in age from roughly 18 to 89 years and resided in under 25 US areas. Participants' reported clinical history set cohort assignment. Recovered participants had two consecutive negative NP/OP PCR tests, healthcare professional clearance, or symptom resolution. Clones were read by immunoSEQ multiplex PCR, and TCRdb kept only the in-frame ones, dropping some. The sample lists over 250,000 clones, around 87% seen once, with approximately 5.3% in the top ten.

The chain employs TRBV7-8 and TRBJ1-2; D unclear. This clonotype was obtained from a woman younger than 45 who had recovered from COVID-19. Sequencing input: PBMCs or T cells enriched from blood (not recorded which). This chain's CDR3 is CASSLDYYGYTF. The CDR3 nucleotides are TGTGCCAGCAGCTTAGACTACTATGGCTACACCTTC. The entire variable domain, with the rest obtained from reference TRBV7-8 and TRBJ1-2, is as follows: GAGVSQSPRYKVAKRGQDVALRCDPISGHVSLFWYQQALGQGPEFLTYFQNEAQLDKSGLPSDRFFAERPEGSVSTLKIQRTQQEDSAVYLCASSLDYYGYTFGSGTRLTVV.